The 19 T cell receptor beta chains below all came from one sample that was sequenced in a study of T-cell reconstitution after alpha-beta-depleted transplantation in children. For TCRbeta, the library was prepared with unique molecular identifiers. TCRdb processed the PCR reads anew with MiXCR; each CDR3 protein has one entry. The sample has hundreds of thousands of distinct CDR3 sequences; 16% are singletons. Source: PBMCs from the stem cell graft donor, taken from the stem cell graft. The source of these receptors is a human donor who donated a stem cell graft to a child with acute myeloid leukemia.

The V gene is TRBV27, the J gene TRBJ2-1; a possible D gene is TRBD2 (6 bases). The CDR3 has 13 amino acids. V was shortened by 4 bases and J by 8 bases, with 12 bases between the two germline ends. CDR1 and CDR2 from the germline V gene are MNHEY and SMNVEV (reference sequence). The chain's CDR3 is CASSSGVWDEQFF. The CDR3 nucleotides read TGTGCCAGCAGTTCGGGGGTCTGGGATGAGCAGTTCTTC.

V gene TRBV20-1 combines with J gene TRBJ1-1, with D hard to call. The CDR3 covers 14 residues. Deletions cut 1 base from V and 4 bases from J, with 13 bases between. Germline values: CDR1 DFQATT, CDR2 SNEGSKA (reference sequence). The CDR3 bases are TGCAGTGCTAGAGTGGGCCGCTTAATCACTGAAGCTTTCTTT. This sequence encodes CSARVGRLITEAFF.

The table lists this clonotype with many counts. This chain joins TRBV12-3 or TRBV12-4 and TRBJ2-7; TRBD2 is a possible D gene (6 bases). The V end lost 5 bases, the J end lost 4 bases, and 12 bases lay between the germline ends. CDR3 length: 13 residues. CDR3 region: CASSLGTLYEQYF. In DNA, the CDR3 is TGTGCCAGCAGTCTCGGGACTCTATACGAGCAGTACTTC.

CDR3 nucleotide sequence: TGTGCCAGCTCACCGTGGCAGGGTGAAAAACTGTTTTTT. As protein: CASSPWQGEKLFF. V usage is TRBV18 and J usage is TRBJ1-4, with D possibly TRBD1 on 5 matching bases. This CDR3 contains 13 residues. Germline V gene data show CDR1 as KGHSH and CDR2 as LQKENI. V was cut by 3 bases and J by 7 bases, with 9 bases left in between.

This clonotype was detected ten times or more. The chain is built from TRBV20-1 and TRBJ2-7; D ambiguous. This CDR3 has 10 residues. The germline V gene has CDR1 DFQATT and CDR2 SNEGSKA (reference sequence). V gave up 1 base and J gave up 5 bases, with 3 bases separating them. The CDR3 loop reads CSARGNEQYF. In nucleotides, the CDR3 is TGCAGTGCTAGAGGGAACGAGCAGTACTTC.

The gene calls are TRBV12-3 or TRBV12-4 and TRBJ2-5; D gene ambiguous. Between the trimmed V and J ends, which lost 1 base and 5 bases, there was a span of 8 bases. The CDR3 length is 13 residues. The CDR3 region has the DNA TGTGCCAGCAGTTTAGGCAGGTTGGAGACCCAGTACTTC. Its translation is CASSLGRLETQYF.

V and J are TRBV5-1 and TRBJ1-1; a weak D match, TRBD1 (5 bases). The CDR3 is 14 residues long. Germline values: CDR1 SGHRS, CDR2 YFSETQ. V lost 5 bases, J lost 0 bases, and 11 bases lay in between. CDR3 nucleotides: TGCGCCAGCAGACCGGGGGAGATGAACACTGAAGCTTTCTTT. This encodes CASRPGEMNTEAFF.

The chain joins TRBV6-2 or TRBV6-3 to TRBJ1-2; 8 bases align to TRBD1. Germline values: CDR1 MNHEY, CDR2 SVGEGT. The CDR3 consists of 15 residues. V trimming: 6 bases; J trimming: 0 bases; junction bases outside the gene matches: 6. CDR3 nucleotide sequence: TGTGCCAGCAGCCGGCGGACAGGGTCTAACTATGGCTACACCTTC. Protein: CASSRRTGSNYGYTF.

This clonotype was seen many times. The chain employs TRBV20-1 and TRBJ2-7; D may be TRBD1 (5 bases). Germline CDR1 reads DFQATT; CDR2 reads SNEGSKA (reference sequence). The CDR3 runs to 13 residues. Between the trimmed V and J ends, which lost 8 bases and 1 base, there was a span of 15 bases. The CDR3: CSSQGWDSYEQYF. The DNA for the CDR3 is TGCAGTTCTCAGGGATGGGATTCCTACGAGCAGTACTTC.

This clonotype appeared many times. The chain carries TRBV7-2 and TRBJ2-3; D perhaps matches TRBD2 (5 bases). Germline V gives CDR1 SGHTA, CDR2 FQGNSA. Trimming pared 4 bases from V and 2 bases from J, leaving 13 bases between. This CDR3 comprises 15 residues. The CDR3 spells CASSSQAGNTDTQYF. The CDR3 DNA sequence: TGTGCCAGCAGCTCCCAGGCGGGCAACACAGATACGCAGTATTTT.

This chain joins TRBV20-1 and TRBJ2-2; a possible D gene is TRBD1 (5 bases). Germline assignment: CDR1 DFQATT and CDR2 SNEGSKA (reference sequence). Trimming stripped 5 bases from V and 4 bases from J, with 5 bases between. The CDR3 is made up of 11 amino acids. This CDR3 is CSAGATGELFF. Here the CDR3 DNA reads TGCAGTGCTGGGGCCACCGGGGAGCTGTTTTTT.

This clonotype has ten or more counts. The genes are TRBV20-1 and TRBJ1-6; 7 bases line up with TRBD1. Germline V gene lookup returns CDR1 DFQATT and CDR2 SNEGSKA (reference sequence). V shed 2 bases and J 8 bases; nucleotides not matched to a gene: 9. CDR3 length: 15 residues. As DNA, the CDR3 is TGCAGTGCTAGACTACAGGGGATTGTTCATTCACCCCTCCACTTT. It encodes CSARLQGIVHSPLHF.

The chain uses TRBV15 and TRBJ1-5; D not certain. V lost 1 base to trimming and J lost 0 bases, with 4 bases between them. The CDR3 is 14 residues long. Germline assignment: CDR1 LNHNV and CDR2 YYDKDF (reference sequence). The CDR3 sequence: CATSRGDSNQPQHF. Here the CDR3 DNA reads TGTGCCACCAGCAGAGGAGATAGCAATCAGCCCCAGCATTTT.

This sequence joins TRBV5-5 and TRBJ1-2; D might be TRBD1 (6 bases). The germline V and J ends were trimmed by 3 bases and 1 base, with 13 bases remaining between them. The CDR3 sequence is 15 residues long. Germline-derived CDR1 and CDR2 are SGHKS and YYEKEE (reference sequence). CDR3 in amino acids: CASSYWDISNYGYTF. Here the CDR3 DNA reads TGTGCCAGCAGCTATTGGGACATCAGTAACTATGGCTACACCTTC.

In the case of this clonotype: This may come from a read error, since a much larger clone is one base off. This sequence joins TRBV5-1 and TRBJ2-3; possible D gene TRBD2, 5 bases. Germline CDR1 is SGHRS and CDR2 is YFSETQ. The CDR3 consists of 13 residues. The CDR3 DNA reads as TGCGCCAGCAGCCCACCTATGGGAGATACGCAGGATTTT. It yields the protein CASSPPMGDTQDF.

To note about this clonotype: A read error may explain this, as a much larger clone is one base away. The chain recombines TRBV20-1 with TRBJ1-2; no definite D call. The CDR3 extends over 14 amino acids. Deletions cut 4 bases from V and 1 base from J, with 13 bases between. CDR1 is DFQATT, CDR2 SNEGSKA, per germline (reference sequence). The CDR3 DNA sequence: TGCAGTGCTATCCCCGGCAGATGTAACTATGGCTACACCTTC. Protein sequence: CSAIPGRCNYGYTF.

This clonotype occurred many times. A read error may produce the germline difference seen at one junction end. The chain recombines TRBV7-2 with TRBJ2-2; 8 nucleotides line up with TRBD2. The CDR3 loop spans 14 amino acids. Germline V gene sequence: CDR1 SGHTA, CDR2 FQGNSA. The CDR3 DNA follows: TGTGCCAGCAGTTTAGCGGGGCGTACCGGGGAGCTGTTTTTT. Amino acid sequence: CASSLAGRTGELFF.

The CDR3 loop is CASYSGGNQPQHF. In nucleotides, the CDR3 is TGTGCCAGCTATTCAGGGGGCAATCAGCCCCAGCATTTT. The V and J genes are TRBV12-3 or TRBV12-4 and TRBJ1-5; D is perhaps TRBD1 (6 bases). CDR3 length: 13 residues. The germline V and J ends were trimmed by 8 bases and 2 bases, with 10 bases remaining between them.

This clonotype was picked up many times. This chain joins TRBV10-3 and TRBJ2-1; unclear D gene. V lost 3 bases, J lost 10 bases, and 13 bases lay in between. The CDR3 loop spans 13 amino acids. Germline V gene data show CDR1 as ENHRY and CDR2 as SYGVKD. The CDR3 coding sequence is TGTGCCATCAGTGAAGGCGGCCTAGGGGAGCAGTTCTTC. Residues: CAISEGGLGEQFF.